This passage covers 28 T cell receptor beta chains from one sample sequenced in a study of blood T cell repertoires in COVID-19. Only in-frame clones appear in the TCRdb table, and some are missing; sequencing was by immunoSEQ multiplex PCR. The table lists roughly 250,000 clones, 70% to 90% of them singletons. Sequenced input: PBMCs or T cells enriched from blood (not recorded which). These receptors originate from a woman in her twenties or thirties who had recovered from COVID-19.

The chain has TRBV5-1 and TRBJ2-2, with D uncertain. Between the trimmed V and J ends, which lost 5 bases and 2 bases, there was a span of 7 bases. Per the germline V gene, CDR1 is SGHRS and CDR2 is YFSETQ. There are 13 residues in the CDR3. The CDR3 bases are TGCGCCAGCAGTGAGACTAACACCGGGGAGCTGTTTTTT. Protein sequence: CASSETNTGELFF.

V is TRBV19 and J is TRBJ2-1; TRBD2 matches 10 bases. Germline loops: CDR1 LNHDA, CDR2 SQIVND (reference sequence). The CDR3 is made up of 16 amino acids. V was clipped by 2 bases and J by 8 bases; unmatched bases: 9. The CDR3 coding sequence is TGTGCCAGTAGTATAAATCGCCTAGCGGGAGCGGATGAGCAGTTCTTC. This sequence encodes CASSINRLAGADEQFF.

This sequence joins TRBV6-5 and TRBJ1-1; D gene uncertain. V shed 6 bases and J shed 1 base, with 12 bases lying between them. The CDR3 extends over 14 amino acids. Germline V gene sequence: CDR1 MNHEY, CDR2 SVGAGI. As DNA, the CDR3 is TGTGCCAGCAGGATCTCACGGGAGAACACTGAAGCTTTCTTT. Translation gives CASRISRENTEAFF.

The V and J genes are TRBV5-4 and TRBJ1-1; D gene uncertain. This CDR3 has 13 amino acids. The germline CDR1 and CDR2 sequences are SGHNT and YYREEE (reference sequence). Trimming removed 2 bases at V and 6 bases at J, with 11 bases between. Here the CDR3 DNA reads TGTGCCAGCAGCTTTATCAGTACGCCTGAAGCTTTCTTT. Its protein product is CASSFISTPEAFF.

The chain recombines TRBV6-1 with TRBJ1-1; 7 bases line up with TRBD1. The CDR3 has 12 amino acids. V shed 2 bases and J 10 bases; nucleotides not matched to a gene: 4. CDR1 is MNHNS and CDR2 is SASEGT in the germline V gene. CDR3 residues: CASSETGVGAFF. CDR3 nucleotides: TGTGCCAGCAGTGAAACAGGGGTAGGAGCTTTCTTT.

The chain recombines TRBV18 with TRBJ2-7; maybe TRBD1 (5 bases). The CDR3 covers 13 residues. The V and J ends lost 3 bases and 7 bases respectively, with 13 bases between them. CDR1 and CDR2 (germline): KGHSH, LQKENI. CDR3 region: CASSPSQAREQYF. The CDR3, as DNA: TGTGCCAGCTCACCTTCACAGGCGAGAGAGCAGTACTTC.

V and J are TRBV28 and TRBJ2-3; 8 positions match TRBD1. V was clipped by 7 bases and J by 0 bases; unmatched bases: 12. Germline V gene data show CDR1 as MDHEN and CDR2 as SYDVKM. This CDR3 spans 17 amino acids. The CDR3: CASKFRRTGSSTDTQYF. The CDR3, as DNA: TGTGCCAGCAAGTTTAGACGGACAGGGTCTAGCACAGATACGCAGTATTTT.

This chain connects TRBV5-5 to TRBJ1-4; D is unresolved. The CDR3 covers 18 residues. Germline values: CDR1 SGHKS, CDR2 YYEKEE (reference sequence). The V end lost 2 bases, the J end lost 0 bases, and 17 bases lay between the germline ends. CDR3 amino acids: CASSFLTGFSATNEKLFF. CDR3 bases: TGTGCCAGCAGCTTCCTTACGGGTTTTAGTGCAACTAATGAAAAACTGTTTTTT.

This rearrangement joins TRBV5-1 to TRBJ2-1; TRBD1 aligns across 10 bases. J was trimmed by 4 bases and V by 7 bases; bases with no gene match: 11. From germline, CDR1 is SGHRS and CDR2 YFSETQ. CDR3 size: 16 residues. The CDR3: CASQDIPGQGYNEQFF. The CDR3, as DNA: TGCGCCAGCCAGGACATACCGGGACAGGGGTACAATGAGCAGTTCTTC.

About this clone: The conserved final phenylalanine or tryptophan is absent from the CDR3, which likely points to a read error. No DNA is shown, since the ends of the CDR3 on it are uncertain; the CDR3 is the one TCRdb lists. The rearrangement uses TRBV28 and TRBJ2-4; whether TRBD2, the table's D call, matches the DNA was not checked. From germline, CDR1 is MDHEN and CDR2 SYDVKM. Termini included, the CDR3 measures 15 amino acids. The CDR3 loop is CASSSTGVRAGDLSL.

The chain links TRBV19 to TRBJ1-5; D is undetermined. Germline loops: CDR1 LNHDA, CDR2 SQIVND (reference sequence). The CDR3 length is 18 residues. V lost 1 base and J 2 bases, leaving 18 bases between the germline ends. CDR3: CASSIVIVSFSGNQPQHF. CDR3 sequence (DNA): TGTGCCAGTAGTATAGTAATTGTGAGCTTCTCTGGCAATCAGCCCCAGCATTTT. Supplemented by reference TRBV19 and TRBJ1-5, the full variable domain reads DGGITQSPKYLFRKEGQNVTLSCEQNLNHDAMYWYRQDPGQGLRLIYYSQIVNDFQKGDIAEGYSVSREKKESFPLTVTSAQKNPTAFYLCASSIVIVSFSGNQPQHFGDGTRLSIL.

This chain connects TRBV24-1 to TRBJ1-1; 9 bases agree with TRBD1. CDR1 is KGHDR and CDR2 is SFDVKD in the germline V gene. V lost 5 bases, J lost 4 bases, and 10 bases stayed unmatched. This CDR3 contains 16 residues. The CDR3 DNA reads TGTGCCACCAGTGGTATACCGACAGGGGGTAGCACTGAAGCTTTCTTT. This translates into CATSGIPTGGSTEAFF.

The J gene is TRBJ1-4, the V gene TRBV27; D is unclear. The CDR3 loop spans 13 amino acids. Looked up from germline, CDR1 is MNHEY and CDR2 is SMNVEV (reference sequence). Trimming took 1 base from V and 4 from J, leaving 4 bases between them. This chain's CDR3 is CASSLLHNEKLFF. CDR3 nucleotide sequence: TGTGCCAGCAGTTTATTACATAATGAAAAACTGTTTTTT.

The chain links TRBV7-2 to TRBJ2-5, with 10 nucleotides matching TRBD1. In germline, CDR1 is SGHTA, CDR2 FQGNSA. V shed 1 base and J 5 bases; nucleotides not matched to a gene: 4. The CDR3 has 15 residues. CDR3 coding DNA: TGTGCCAGCAGCTTAGGAGACAGGGGGCTGGAGACCCAGTACTTC. Protein: CASSLGDRGLETQYF. The full variable domain, in which reference TRBV7-2 and TRBJ2-5 provide the parts outside the CDR3, is GAGVSQSPSNKVTEKGKDVELRCDPISGHTALYWYRQSLGQGLEFLIYFQGNSAPDKSGLPSDRFSAERTGGSVSTLTIQRTQQEDSAVYLCASSLGDRGLETQYFGPGTRLLVL.

This clone has more than one count but fewer than ten. This sequence joins TRBV7-2 and TRBJ1-2; D possibly corresponds to TRBD1 (6 bases). Germline V gene sequence: CDR1 SGHTA, CDR2 FQGNSA. Trimming removed 2 bases from V and 1 base from J, with 14 bases in between. The CDR3 has 16 residues. CDR3 sequence: CASSLRDTNLNYGYTF. CDR3 nucleotide sequence: TGTGCCAGCAGCTTACGGGACACAAACCTTAACTATGGCTACACCTTC.

The genes are TRBV7-2 and TRBJ2-1; D may be TRBD2 (6 bases). Trimming stripped 3 bases from V and 2 bases from J, with 14 bases between. Germline CDR1 reads SGHTA; CDR2 reads FQGNSA. The CDR3 length is 16 residues. The CDR3 DNA reads as TGTGCCAGCAGCTTTTTGGGCGGGGTGACCTACAATGAGCAGTTCTTC. This codes for CASSFLGGVTYNEQFF.

This chain links TRBV2 with TRBJ2-3; 13 bases are a match to TRBD2. The CDR3 runs to 17 residues. The germline gives CDR1 SNHLY, CDR2 FYNNEI. J lost 1 base, V lost 4 bases, and 5 bases had no gene match. The CDR3 here is CASSVSGTSGGTDTQYF. Written as DNA, the CDR3 is TGTGCCAGCAGTGTTTCTGGGACTAGCGGGGGCACAGATACGCAGTATTTT.

This clone was counted between two and nine times. J is TRBJ2-3 and V is TRBV20-1, with D possibly matching TRBD2 (7 bases). Trimming removed 3 bases from V and 4 bases from J, with 17 bases in between. This CDR3 contains 15 residues. In germline, CDR1 is DFQATT, CDR2 SNEGSKA (reference sequence). CDR3 nucleotides: TGCAGTGCTAGTGGTGGGGGCGGGAGAGCAGATACGCAGTATTTT. Protein product: CSASGGGGRADTQYF.

This clone turned up a few times. The chain joins TRBV9 to TRBJ1-2, with D maybe TRBD1 (6 bases). The V end lost 1 base, the J end lost 6 bases, and 10 bases lay between the germline ends. The CDR3 extends over 13 amino acids. Germline CDR1 reads SGDLS; CDR2 reads YYNGEE. CDR3 nucleotide sequence: TGTGCCAGCAGCGTATGGGAGGGGGATGGCTACACCTTC. It specifies CASSVWEGDGYTF.

Only one count was recorded for this clone. The J gene is TRBJ1-5, the V gene TRBV24-1; 9 bases fit TRBD1. This CDR3 spans 14 amino acids. Unmatched junction bases numbered 3, after V lost 4 bases and J lost 6 bases. CDR1 is KGHDR and CDR2 is SFDVKD in the germline V gene. DNA for the CDR3: TGTGCCACCAGTGACACGGACAGGGGTCAGCCCCAGCATTTT. Translation: CATSDTDRGQPQHF.

Here the CDR3 reads CASRQGQEETQYF. CDR3 nucleotides: TGTGCCAGCAGGCAGGGACAGGAAGAGACCCAGTACTTC. The chain recombines TRBV28 with TRBJ2-5, with TRBD1 matching over 8 bases. The ends lost 6 bases at V and 3 bases at J; junction bases unmatched: 3. The CDR3 is 13 residues long. In germline, CDR1 is MDHEN, CDR2 SYDVKM.

V and J are TRBV15 and TRBJ2-3; tentatively, D is TRBD1 (6 bases). The CDR3 totals 17 residues. The germline V and J ends were trimmed by 1 base and 2 bases, with 16 bases remaining between them. CDR1 is LNHNV, CDR2 YYDKDF, per germline (reference sequence). The CDR3 sequence is CATSRGPGDLYTDTQYF. CDR3 bases: TGTGCCACCAGCAGAGGTCCAGGGGATCTCTACACAGATACGCAGTATTTT.

CDR3 sequence: CSVRLNPYNEQFF. CDR3 nucleotide sequence: TGCAGCGTGAGGCTTAATCCCTACAATGAGCAGTTCTTC. The V and J genes are TRBV29-1 and TRBJ2-1; D not certain. CDR3 length: 13 residues. The V gene lost 6 bases and the J gene lost 2 bases, with 11 bases spanning the gap. CDR1 is SQVTM, CDR2 ANQGSEA, per germline.

The rearrangement uses TRBV10-3 and TRBJ1-1; D remains unclear. V lost 2 bases, J lost 1 base, and 5 bases lay in between. This CDR3 comprises 13 residues. Germline lookup yields CDR1 ENHRY and CDR2 SYGVKD. The CDR3 region is CAISEGRNTEAFF. DNA for the CDR3: TGTGCCATCAGTGAGGGGCGGAACACTGAAGCTTTCTTT.

This chain uses TRBV7-3 with TRBJ1-1; 8 bases are a match to TRBD1. The germline gives CDR1 SGHTA, CDR2 FQGTGA. After removal of 5 bases from V and 4 bases from J, the junction contained 6 bases not matched to a gene. This CDR3 comprises 14 residues. CDR3 DNA: TGTGCCAGCAGCCCGACCGGGACAGGCACTGAAGCTTTCTTT. It specifies CASSPTGTGTEAFF.

This clone was detected only a few times. This chain joins TRBV10-3 and TRBJ1-6; 7 bases match TRBD1. Germline V CDR1 and CDR2: ENHRY, SYGVKD. Losses at the gene ends were 3 bases for V and 9 bases for J; bases not matched to a gene: 5. The CDR3 has 14 residues. The CDR3 region has the DNA TGTGCCATCAGTGATGAGGGGGCAACTTCACCCCTCCACTTT. This translates into CAISDEGATSPLHF.

This clone occurred a few times. The rearrangement links TRBV6-5 to TRBJ1-6; no firm D call. Trimming removed 8 bases from V and 6 bases from J, with 14 bases in between. Germline CDR1 is MNHEY and CDR2 is SVGAGI. The CDR3 totals 14 residues. The CDR3 DNA sequence: TGTGCCAGCGCTAATCGGGAGGGTAATTCACCCCTCCACTTT. Protein product: CASANREGNSPLHF.

This clone appeared once. CDR3 sequence reads: CASSRDWNTEAFF. The CDR3, as DNA: TGTGCCAGCAGCCGCGACTGGAACACTGAAGCTTTCTTT. V and J are TRBV11-3 and TRBJ1-1, with D hard to call. V lost 5 bases and J lost 1, with 8 bases in between. The CDR3 covers 13 residues. Looked up from germline, CDR1 is SGHNT and CDR2 is YENEEA.